What follows is one TCR beta chain and its context. The target antigen is unknown. CDR1 is SGHVS and CDR2 is FQNEAQ in the germline V gene. V was cut by 5 bases and J by 3 bases, with 10 bases left in between. The CDR3 spans 13 residues. Here immunoSEQ multiplex PCR was the method, and the copy in TCRdb shows in-frame clones only, minus some. The sample has about 56,000 clones; 83% are singletons. This sample was taken from a study of a mutant IDH1 vaccine in newly diagnosed glioma. Background on the study: In some groups vaccination began 4-6 weeks post-radiotherapy; others received it with temozolomide. Every participant had undergone radiotherapy, temozolomide, or both before, and most underwent both. Week 35 brought visit V12, which was followed by visit V13 at week 47.

Documented time point: week 47, end of study. Each dose of the vaccine consisted of 300 ug of mutant IDH1 20-mer peptide, with topical imiquimod. Regarding the study as a whole: Pseudoprogression appeared independent of alterations in top peripheral clonotypes.

The receptor was derived from a woman aged 50 to 65 with glioma. The starting material was PBMCs, obtained from a glioma patient whose treatment included an IDH1 peptide vaccine. The J gene is TRBJ1-2, the V gene TRBV7-8, with D possibly matching TRBD1 (6 bases). DNA for the CDR3: TGTGCCAGCAGCCAAGGGGGGGACTATGGCTACACCTTC. The encoded protein is CASSQGGDYGYTF.